The rows below give T cell receptor beta chains drawn from one sample of a study of regulatory and conventional T cells in RAG deficiency. Sequenced by immunoSEQ multiplex PCR; TCRdb stores in-frame clones only, minus some. The sample holds about 30,000 clones, 70% to 80% seen once. The same sample was also studied in work on regulatory T cells.

The source material was CD4+ effector T cells sorted from blood. Receptors were obtained from a human donor in good health. The CDR3 runs from the conserved cysteine through the conserved F or W. Fields, in order: CDR3 protein, clone size, J gene, V gene, CDR3 length. Only part of the rows carry a size: once, few, many, or a class if the clone is expanded.

CASSLDPGTEAFF NA TRBJ1-1 TRBV7-2 13
CASRSQGWSGNTIYF NA TRBJ1-3 TRBV19 15
CASSVRAIQYF NA TRBJ2-5 TRBV6-1 11
CASSQAPSNYGYTF NA TRBJ1-2 TRBV6-5 14
CASSSLQGVYGYTF NA TRBJ1-2 TRBV11-2 14
CASSEKGDLNTEAFF once TRBJ1-1 TRBV6-4 15
CASSYAGFATEAFF NA TRBJ1-1 TRBV6-5 14
CASSFLPLGQHYGYTF NA TRBJ1-2 TRBV7-9 16
CASSQVDPRGYEQYF NA TRBJ2-7 TRBV4-1 15
CASSLVLNANYGYTF NA TRBJ1-2 TRBV11-2 15
CASSLRPGPNEKLFF NA TRBJ1-4 TRBV5-1 15
CASSLTSGPQKLFF NA TRBJ1-4 TRBV14 14
CAISELQGVETNEKLFF NA TRBJ1-4 TRBV10-3 17
CASSRVSYEQYF NA TRBJ2-7 TRBV9 12
CASSYGTGDTAFF NA TRBJ1-1 TRBV6-5 13
CASSSSGNTGELFF once TRBJ2-2 TRBV7-9 14
CASSTGTGGLHTEAFF NA TRBJ1-1 TRBV19 16
CATQSLRQGLYSPLHF once TRBJ1-6 TRBV19 16
CASSPRDRVSYEQYF once TRBJ2-7 TRBV2 15
CASSPHLPNRDFREKLFF NA TRBJ1-4 TRBV2 18
CASSLRAGGDYGYTF once TRBJ1-2 TRBV7-8 15
CASSLRGPSGEQFF NA TRBJ2-1 TRBV5-1 14
CASSLDGKINYGYTF NA TRBJ1-2 TRBV11-1 15
CASSFTSGGGLNEQFF NA TRBJ2-1 TRBV7-2 16
CASSLAAGRVQPQHF NA TRBJ1-5 TRBV7-8 15
CASSLAVFEGENSPLHF NA TRBJ1-6 TRBV7-9 17
CASSENTDTQYF once TRBJ2-3 TRBV6-1 12
CAWSVLGRDTQYF NA TRBJ2-3 TRBV30 13
CSVAREGPYGYTF NA TRBJ1-2 TRBV29-1 13
CASRLAGGPYEQFF NA TRBJ2-1 TRBV6-1 14
CASKGRRIATNEKLFF NA TRBJ1-4 TRBV2 16
CASSATGGWKTQYF NA TRBJ2-5 TRBV7-9 14
CASRQGTTEAFF NA TRBJ1-1 TRBV2 12
CASSYDPTRTDTQYF NA TRBJ2-3 TRBV13 15
CASSLRLAGDQSWYEQYF NA TRBJ2-7 TRBV7-8 18
CASSAEVEGELFF NA TRBJ2-2 TRBV9 13
CASSLEGQSSGNTIYF NA TRBJ1-3 TRBV5-1 16
CASSSPHGDTQYF NA TRBJ2-3 TRBV7-3 13
CASSGTGSMNTEAFF NA TRBJ1-1 TRBV2 15
CASSYSRSTDTQYF NA TRBJ2-3 TRBV6-6 14
CASTTTGPNYGYTF NA TRBJ1-2 TRBV5-6 14
CASSLVPRIGRRTEAFF NA TRBJ1-1 TRBV7-8 17
CASSEFGTGGKYF few TRBJ2-7 TRBV6-1 13
CASSPRGDLPETQYF NA TRBJ2-5 TRBV9 15
CASIRMGQGGEQFF once TRBJ2-1 TRBV7-8 14
CASSWGWGTAEAFF NA TRBJ1-1 TRBV6-5 14
CASSADYGLAVEQFF few TRBJ2-1 TRBV9 15